Listed below are T cell receptor beta chains from one sample, sequenced in a study of identical twins. TCRdb itself ran the 5' RACE reads through MiXCR, one entry per CDR3 protein. This table holds around 680,000 distinct CDR3 sequences, roughly 8% found once. In addition, the sample was reused for a study of yellow fever vaccine responses in identical twins.

Specimen: PBMCs. The origin of the receptors is a woman aged 18-29 years in good health. CDR3s include the opening cysteine and the closing phenylalanine or tryptophan. D genes are given only for firm matches. Clone size is not always given. Where it is, it says once, few, many or a class for expanded clones.

clone_size: .; j_call: TRBJ2-2; v_call: TRBV2; d_call: TRBD2; cdr3_aa: CASTAGNTGELFF; cdr3_nt: TGTGCCAGCACAGCGGGAAACACCGGGGAGCTGTTTTTT
clone_size: few; j_call: TRBJ2-7; v_call: TRBV20-1; d_call: TRBD2; cdr3_aa: CSAISGGSTVEQYF; cdr3_nt: TGCAGTGCCATCAGCGGGGGATCTACGGTGGAGCAGTACTTC
clone_size: .; j_call: TRBJ1-1; v_call: TRBV7-8; d_call: .; cdr3_aa: CASQDPLNTEAFF; cdr3_nt: TGTGCCAGTCAGGATCCTTTGAACACTGAAGCTTTCTTT
clone_size: many; j_call: TRBJ2-3; v_call: TRBV12-3/TRBV12-4; d_call: .; cdr3_aa: CASSLVGALTDTQYF; cdr3_nt: TGTGCCAGCAGTTTAGTAGGGGCGCTCACAGATACGCAGTATTTT
clone_size: .; j_call: TRBJ1-2; v_call: TRBV7-8; d_call: TRBD1; cdr3_aa: CASIMLGQLPVGRGYTF; cdr3_nt: TGTGCCAGCATCATGTTGGGACAGCTCCCTGTGGGACGCGGCTACACCTTC
clone_size: .; j_call: TRBJ1-1; v_call: TRBV6-1; d_call: .; cdr3_aa: CASSPDGSNTEAFF; cdr3_nt: TGTGCCAGCAGCCCCGACGGATCGAACACTGAAGCTTTCTTT
clone_size: many; j_call: TRBJ2-1; v_call: TRBV12-3/TRBV12-4; d_call: TRBD2; cdr3_aa: CASMRLAGGVNEQFF; cdr3_nt: TGTGCCAGTATGAGACTAGCGGGAGGGGTGAATGAGCAGTTCTTC
clone_size: .; j_call: TRBJ2-3; v_call: TRBV28; d_call: .; cdr3_aa: CASTKGGREADTQYF; cdr3_nt: TGTGCCAGCACCAAAGGGGGACGTGAAGCAGATACGCAGTATTTT
clone_size: .; j_call: TRBJ1-6; v_call: TRBV20-1; d_call: .; cdr3_aa: CSAREGSYNSPLHF; cdr3_nt: TGCAGTGCTAGAGAGGGCTCCTATAATTCACCCCTCCACTTT
clone_size: few; j_call: TRBJ2-6; v_call: TRBV5-4; d_call: .; cdr3_aa: CASSFWGLSGANVLTF; cdr3_nt: TGTGCCAGCAGCTTCTGGGGACTCTCTGGGGCCAACGTCCTGACTTTC
clone_size: .; j_call: TRBJ1-4; v_call: TRBV6-5; d_call: .; cdr3_aa: CASSYSVTTVATNEKLFF; cdr3_nt: TGTGCCAGCAGTTACTCAGTCACTACCGTTGCAACTAATGAAAAACTGTTTTTT
clone_size: few; j_call: TRBJ2-1; v_call: TRBV28; d_call: .; cdr3_aa: CASSLRSTPNNEQFF; cdr3_nt: TGTGCCAGCAGTTTACGCTCGACTCCTAACAATGAGCAGTTCTTC
clone_size: few; j_call: TRBJ2-7; v_call: TRBV6-1; d_call: .; cdr3_aa: CASKVERGYYEQYF; cdr3_nt: TGTGCCAGCAAGGTAGAGAGGGGCTACTACGAGCAGTACTTC
clone_size: many; j_call: TRBJ2-7; v_call: TRBV28; d_call: TRBD2; cdr3_aa: CASIESGGPSYEQYF; cdr3_nt: TGTGCCAGCATTGAGAGCGGGGGGCCATCCTACGAGCAGTACTTC
clone_size: few; j_call: TRBJ2-1; v_call: TRBV11-2; d_call: .; cdr3_aa: CASSYGDWYSSYNEQFF; cdr3_nt: TGTGCCAGCAGCTACGGGGACTGGTATAGCTCCTACAATGAGCAGTTCTTC
clone_size: many; j_call: TRBJ1-2; v_call: TRBV24-1; d_call: .; cdr3_aa: CATSERNYGYTF; cdr3_nt: TGTGCCACCAGTGAACGAAACTATGGCTACACCTTC
clone_size: .; j_call: TRBJ2-1; v_call: TRBV9; d_call: TRBD2; cdr3_aa: CASSTRLAGGTEQFF; cdr3_nt: TGTGCCAGCAGCACACGACTAGCGGGGGGGACAGAGCAGTTCTTC
clone_size: .; j_call: TRBJ2-7; v_call: TRBV3-1; d_call: .; cdr3_aa: CASSQGGHVNEQYF; cdr3_nt: TGTGCCAGCAGCCAAGGTGGACATGTCAACGAGCAGTACTTC
clone_size: few; j_call: TRBJ2-3; v_call: TRBV28; d_call: .; cdr3_aa: CASTIDLATDTQYF; cdr3_nt: TGTGCCAGCACCATAGACCTTGCCACAGATACGCAGTATTTT
clone_size: many; j_call: TRBJ2-1; v_call: TRBV5-6; d_call: TRBD2; cdr3_aa: CASSSKGTSGITYNEQFF; cdr3_nt: TGTGCCAGCAGCTCAAAAGGGACTAGCGGGATCACCTACAATGAGCAGTTCTTC
clone_size: many; j_call: TRBJ2-2; v_call: TRBV3-1; d_call: .; cdr3_aa: CASSPTGWTDNTGELFF; cdr3_nt: TGTGCCAGCAGCCCGACGGGATGGACAGACAACACCGGGGAGCTGTTTTTT
clone_size: .; j_call: TRBJ2-1; v_call: TRBV28; d_call: .; cdr3_aa: CASKNINECFF; cdr3_nt: TGTGCCAGCAAGAATATCAATGAGTGTTTCTTC
clone_size: .; j_call: TRBJ1-5; v_call: TRBV6-1; d_call: .; cdr3_aa: CASFQGWSNQPQHF; cdr3_nt: TGTGCCAGCTTTCAGGGTTGGAGCAATCAGCCCCAGCATTTT
clone_size: many; j_call: TRBJ2-7; v_call: TRBV15; d_call: TRBD2; cdr3_aa: CATSSPHSGSVYEQYF; cdr3_nt: TGTGCCACCAGCAGTCCACATAGCGGGAGTGTTTACGAGCAGTACTTC
clone_size: .; j_call: TRBJ2-6; v_call: TRBV27; d_call: .; cdr3_aa: CASSLSMYRANVLTF; cdr3_nt: TGTGCCAGCAGTTTATCTATGTACCGGGCCAACGTCCTGACTTTC
clone_size: .; j_call: TRBJ2-5; v_call: TRBV9; d_call: TRBD2; cdr3_aa: CASSVGPPLAGLQETQYF; cdr3_nt: TGTGCCAGCAGCGTAGGTCCCCCATTAGCGGGGCTCCAAGAGACCCAGTACTTC
clone_size: few; j_call: TRBJ2-7; v_call: TRBV20-1; d_call: TRBD1; cdr3_aa: CSARDRGNHEQYF; cdr3_nt: TGCAGTGCCCGGGACAGGGGTAACCACGAGCAGTACTTC
clone_size: many; j_call: TRBJ1-6; v_call: TRBV7-2; d_call: TRBD1; cdr3_aa: CASSFSGTGGADSPLHF; cdr3_nt: TGTGCCAGCAGCTTCTCCGGGACAGGGGGCGCGGATTCACCCCTCCACTTT
clone_size: few; j_call: TRBJ2-7; v_call: TRBV2; d_call: TRBD2; cdr3_aa: CASRGLAGVYEQYF; cdr3_nt: TGTGCCAGCAGAGGACTAGCGGGAGTCTACGAGCAGTACTTC
clone_size: .; j_call: TRBJ2-7; v_call: TRBV6-5; d_call: TRBD1; cdr3_aa: CASSYSSALTGGEQYF; cdr3_nt: TGTGCCAGCAGTTACTCGAGTGCGCTCACAGGGGGCGAGCAGTACTTC
clone_size: .; j_call: TRBJ2-5; v_call: TRBV5-1; d_call: .; cdr3_aa: CASSSDQANQETQYF; cdr3_nt: TGCGCCAGCAGCTCAGATCAGGCCAACCAAGAGACCCAGTACTTC
clone_size: few; j_call: TRBJ2-5; v_call: TRBV20-1; d_call: .; cdr3_aa: CSTRASVQETQYF; cdr3_nt: TGCAGCACCCGGGCTAGCGTGCAAGAGACCCAGTACTTC
clone_size: few; j_call: TRBJ1-4; v_call: TRBV5-1; d_call: .; cdr3_aa: CASRYGTTATNEKLFF; cdr3_nt: TGCGCCAGCAGATACGGGACAACCGCAACTAATGAAAAACTGTTTTTT
clone_size: few; j_call: TRBJ2-7; v_call: TRBV24-1; d_call: .; cdr3_aa: CATSHGYEQYF; cdr3_nt: TGTGCCACCAGTCACGGTTACGAGCAGTACTTC
clone_size: few; j_call: TRBJ2-3; v_call: TRBV20-1; d_call: .; cdr3_aa: CSARTRASATDTQYF; cdr3_nt: TGCAGTGCTAGAACTCGGGCTAGCGCCACAGATACGCAGTATTTT
clone_size: .; j_call: TRBJ2-3; v_call: TRBV20-1; d_call: .; cdr3_aa: CSASSQGPTDTQYF; cdr3_nt: TGCAGTGCTAGCTCGCAGGGCCCCACAGATACGCAGTATTTT
clone_size: .; j_call: TRBJ2-7; v_call: TRBV6-2/TRBV6-3; d_call: TRBD2; cdr3_aa: CASSVRTSVSGEQYF; cdr3_nt: TGTGCCAGCAGTGTCCGGACTAGCGTTTCAGGCGAGCAGTACTTC
clone_size: few; j_call: TRBJ2-2; v_call: TRBV25-1; d_call: TRBD2; cdr3_aa: CATEGRGDTGELFF; cdr3_nt: TGTGCCACCGAGGGCCGGGGGGACACCGGGGAGCTGTTTTTT
clone_size: .; j_call: TRBJ2-5; v_call: TRBV7-8; d_call: TRBD2; cdr3_aa: CASSPIAGGPLETQYF; cdr3_nt: TGTGCCAGCAGCCCGATAGCGGGGGGGCCTTTGGAGACCCAGTACTTC
clone_size: few; j_call: TRBJ2-7; v_call: TRBV6-2/TRBV6-3; d_call: .; cdr3_aa: CASSYRGALYEQYF; cdr3_nt: TGTGCCAGCAGTTATCGGGGGGCTCTCTACGAGCAGTACTTC
clone_size: few; j_call: TRBJ1-5; v_call: TRBV18; d_call: TRBD1; cdr3_aa: CASSPSGGSMNQPQHF; cdr3_nt: TGTGCCAGCTCACCGTCAGGGGGCTCTATGAATCAGCCCCAGCATTTT
clone_size: many; j_call: TRBJ2-2; v_call: TRBV7-2; d_call: .; cdr3_aa: CASSLGLANTGELFF; cdr3_nt: TGTGCCAGCAGCCTGGGGCTAGCAAACACCGGGGAGCTGTTTTTT
clone_size: .; j_call: TRBJ2-1; v_call: TRBV6-6; d_call: .; cdr3_aa: CASSPKEQGGEFF; cdr3_nt: TGTGCCAGCAGTCCCAAGGAACAGGGTGGGGAGTTCTTC
clone_size: .; j_call: TRBJ2-1; v_call: TRBV2; d_call: TRBD2; cdr3_aa: CASSVPAGGPSSYNEQFF; cdr3_nt: TGTGCCAGCAGTGTACCAGCGGGAGGACCGAGCTCCTACAATGAGCAGTTCTTC
clone_size: .; j_call: TRBJ2-5; v_call: TRBV6-5; d_call: .; cdr3_aa: CASSYPSRGPETQYF; cdr3_nt: TGTGCCAGCAGTTACCCGAGCAGGGGTCCAGAGACCCAGTACTTC
clone_size: many; j_call: TRBJ2-1; v_call: TRBV29-1; d_call: TRBD1; cdr3_aa: CSVQRGDRGINEQFF; cdr3_nt: TGCAGCGTTCAAAGAGGGGACAGGGGCATCAATGAGCAGTTCTTC
clone_size: many; j_call: TRBJ2-2; v_call: TRBV10-3; d_call: TRBD1; cdr3_aa: CAISGSGTGDDGELFF; cdr3_nt: TGTGCCATCAGTGGTTCCGGGACAGGGGATGACGGGGAGCTGTTTTTT
clone_size: few; j_call: TRBJ2-5; v_call: TRBV20-1; d_call: .; cdr3_aa: CSASLGHSETQYF; cdr3_nt: TGCAGTGCTAGTCTAGGTCATTCCGAGACCCAGTACTTC
clone_size: .; j_call: TRBJ2-1; v_call: TRBV10-3; d_call: TRBD1; cdr3_aa: CAISVSWTGGNEQFF; cdr3_nt: TGTGCCATCAGTGTATCCTGGACAGGGGGCAATGAGCAGTTCTTC
clone_size: few; j_call: TRBJ2-2; v_call: TRBV11-2; d_call: .; cdr3_aa: CASSFGLVNTGELFF; cdr3_nt: TGTGCCAGCAGCTTTGGGTTAGTGAACACCGGGGAGCTGTTTTTT
clone_size: many; j_call: TRBJ1-2; v_call: TRBV29-1; d_call: .; cdr3_aa: CSVEEKAGISYTF; cdr3_nt: TGCAGCGTTGAAGAAAAGGCAGGAATAAGCTACACCTTC
clone_size: few; j_call: TRBJ2-7; v_call: TRBV4-1; d_call: TRBD2; cdr3_aa: CASSQETASGSYEQYF; cdr3_nt: TGCGCCAGCAGCCAAGAGACGGCTAGCGGGAGCTACGAGCAGTACTTC
clone_size: .; j_call: TRBJ2-1; v_call: TRBV7-2; d_call: .; cdr3_aa: CASSLDLISASEQFF; cdr3_nt: TGTGCCAGCAGCTTAGACTTGATTAGCGCGAGTGAGCAGTTCTTC
clone_size: few; j_call: TRBJ2-1; v_call: TRBV19; d_call: TRBD1; cdr3_aa: CASSIGTGNNEQFF; cdr3_nt: TGTGCCAGTAGTATAGGGACAGGAAACAATGAGCAGTTCTTC
clone_size: few; j_call: TRBJ1-4; v_call: TRBV6-5; d_call: .; cdr3_aa: CASSYSGGWRGEKLFF; cdr3_nt: TGTGCCAGCAGTTACTCAGGGGGTTGGCGCGGTGAAAAACTGTTTTTT
clone_size: .; j_call: TRBJ2-1; v_call: TRBV15; d_call: .; cdr3_aa: CATSETTGGGYNEQFF; cdr3_nt: TGTGCCACCAGCGAAACGACGGGGGGCGGGTACAATGAGCAGTTCTTC
clone_size: .; j_call: TRBJ2-3; v_call: TRBV5-1; d_call: TRBD2; cdr3_aa: CASSLATSGTSTDTQYF; cdr3_nt: TGCGCCAGCAGCTTGGCGACTAGCGGAACTAGCACAGATACGCAGTATTTT
clone_size: few; j_call: TRBJ1-4; v_call: TRBV12-3/TRBV12-4; d_call: .; cdr3_aa: CASRRQDNEKLFF; cdr3_nt: TGTGCCAGCAGAAGGCAGGATAATGAAAAACTGTTTTTT
clone_size: few; j_call: TRBJ2-3; v_call: TRBV18; d_call: .; cdr3_aa: CASSPFEHSFTDTQYF; cdr3_nt: TGTGCCAGCTCACCATTTGAACATAGCTTTACAGATACGCAGTATTTT
clone_size: .; j_call: TRBJ2-5; v_call: TRBV20-1; d_call: .; cdr3_aa: CMGRLMETQYF; cdr3_nt: TGTATGGGACGGCTAATGGAGACCCAGTACTTC